These T cell receptor beta chains were read from a single sample in a study of blood T cell repertoires in COVID-19. Profiled with immunoSEQ multiplex PCR; TCRdb holds only in-frame clones, not every one. This table has 490,000 or so clones, approximately 87% appearing once. What was sequenced was PBMCs or T cells enriched from blood (not recorded which). The origin of the receptors is a woman aged 40 to 50 who had recovered from COVID-19. CDR3s leave out the opening cysteine and the closing phenylalanine or tryptophan.

V gene	J gene	CDR3 protein
TRBV5-1	TRBJ2-5	ASSSQGVAGVETQY
TRBV10-3	TRBJ2-3	AIMFGSGSTDTQY
TRBV7-9	TRBJ1-2	ASSLPGTDPNYGYT
TRBV5-4	TRBJ2-7	ASSLTGNHEQY
TRBV2	TRBJ1-1	ASSRQGITEAF
TRBV28	TRBJ2-7	ASKTPTGNYEQY
TRBV18	TRBJ2-1	ASSLLGLAGSSEQF
TRBV12-3/TRBV12-4	TRBJ1-2	ASSSDGLYGYT
TRBV19	TRBJ1-2	ASSWTGDAILYGYT
TRBV6-5	TRBJ2-7	ASSYSREGDYEQY
TRBV20-1	TRBJ2-1	SASMGPSYNEQF
TRBV7-9	TRBJ2-1	ASSLSGGYTYNEQF
TRBV6-4	TRBJ2-1	ASSENEQF
TRBV5-1	TRBJ1-2	ASSAGQGEGYT
TRBV5-1	TRBJ1-2	ASSSGERTGGIGGYT
TRBV11-3	TRBJ2-2	ASSLGVGGTGELF
TRBV11-2	TRBJ1-2	ASSSNRERGYGYT
TRBV3-1/TRBV3-2	TRBJ2-1	ASSQEEREDRSYNEQF
TRBV19	TRBJ1-2	ASRSDRVKVYGYT
TRBV15	TRBJ2-7	ATNPYLSSSYEQY
TRBV9	TRBJ2-7	ASSVEPEDFYEQY
TRBV15	TRBJ1-4	ATSRDKWDRGNEKLF
TRBV5-4	TRBJ2-7	ASSLGSAHLYEQY
TRBV21-1	TRBJ1-1	ASSFLNTAGGP
TRBV18	TRBJ1-3	ASSPPRGPGNTIY
TRBV9	TRBJ2-2	ASSVSRTGGAVSGELF
TRBV19	TRBJ1-2	ASSIGRTALNYGYT
TRBV19	TRBJ1-2	ASSITGAGYT
TRBV11-2	TRBJ1-5	ASSRHSRQPQH